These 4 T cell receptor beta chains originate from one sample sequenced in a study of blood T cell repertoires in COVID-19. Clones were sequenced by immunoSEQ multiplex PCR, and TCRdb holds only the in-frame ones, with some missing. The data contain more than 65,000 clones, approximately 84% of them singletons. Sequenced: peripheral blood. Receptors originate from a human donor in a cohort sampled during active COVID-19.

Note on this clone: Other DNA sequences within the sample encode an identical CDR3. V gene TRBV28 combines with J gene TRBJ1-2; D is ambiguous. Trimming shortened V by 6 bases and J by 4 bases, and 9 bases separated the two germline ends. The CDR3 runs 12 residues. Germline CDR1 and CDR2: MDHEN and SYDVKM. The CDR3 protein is CASSLSVYGYTF. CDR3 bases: TGTGCCAGCAGCCTGTCGGTCTATGGCTACACCTTC.

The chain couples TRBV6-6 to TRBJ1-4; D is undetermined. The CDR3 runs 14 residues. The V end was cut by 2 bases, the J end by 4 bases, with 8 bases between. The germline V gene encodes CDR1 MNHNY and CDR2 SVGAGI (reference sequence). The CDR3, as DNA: TGTGCCAGCAGTTACGGCACAGTTAATGAAAAACTGTTTTTT. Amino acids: CASSYGTVNEKLFF.

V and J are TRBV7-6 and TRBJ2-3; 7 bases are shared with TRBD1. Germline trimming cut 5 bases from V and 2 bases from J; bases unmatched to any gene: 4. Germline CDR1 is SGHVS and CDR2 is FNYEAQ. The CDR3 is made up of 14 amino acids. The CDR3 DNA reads TGTGCCAGCAGCCTGAGGGGGCTCACAGATACGCAGTATTTT. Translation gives CASSLRGLTDTQYF. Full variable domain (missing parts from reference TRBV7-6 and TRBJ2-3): GAGVSQSPRYKVTKRGQDVALRCDPISGHVSLYWYRQALGQGPEFLTYFNYEAQQDKSGLPNDRFSAERPEGSISTLTIQRTEQRDSAMYRCASSLRGLTDTQYFGPGTRLTVL.

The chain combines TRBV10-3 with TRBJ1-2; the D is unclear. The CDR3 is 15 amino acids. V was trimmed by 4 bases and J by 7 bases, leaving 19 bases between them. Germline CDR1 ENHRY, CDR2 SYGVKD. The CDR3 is CAISGQLTTPSGYTF. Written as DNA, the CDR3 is TGTGCCATCAGTGGTCAGCTCACCACACCTAGTGGCTACACCTTC.